These T cell receptor beta chains were read from a single sample in a study of blood T cell repertoires in COVID-19. Clones were read by immunoSEQ multiplex PCR, and TCRdb kept only the in-frame ones, dropping some. The table records 250,000 or so clones, about nine tenths of them present only once. Sequencing was performed on peripheral blood. These receptors all stem from a woman aged 40 to 50 who had recovered from COVID-19. The CDR3 runs from the conserved cysteine through the conserved F or W. The order of the fields is D gene, clone size, V gene, J gene, CDR3 protein, CDR3 DNA. The D gene is left open where the match is weak. A clone size is listed for some rows: how often the clone was seen (once, few, many), or a class if it is expanded.

TRBD1	NA	TRBV6-2/TRBV6-3	TRBJ1-5	CASSYSTGSQPQHF	TGTGCCAGCAGTTACTCGACAGGGAGCCAGCCCCAGCATTTT
TRBD1	NA	TRBV7-9	TRBJ1-5	CASSSGTGIRPQHF	TGTGCCAGCAGCTCAGGGACAGGGATTCGGCCCCAGCATTTT
NA	NA	TRBV6-5	TRBJ1-2	CASSYSMGAPRGYTF	TGTGCCAGCAGTTACTCGATGGGGGCGCCAAGGGGCTACACCTTC
NA	NA	TRBV25-1	TRBJ2-7	CASSDPGSGWSDEQYF	TGTGCCAGCAGTGACCCAGGGTCGGGTTGGTCGGACGAGCAGTACTTC
TRBD2	NA	TRBV6-2/TRBV6-3	TRBJ2-1	CASSYSGTRRNEQFF	TGTGCCAGCAGTTACTCGGGGACTAGAAGGAATGAGCAGTTCTTC
NA	NA	TRBV3-1/TRBV3-2	TRBJ2-2	CASSPYIPRRTGELFF	TGTGCCAGCAGCCCTTACATTCCGCGGCGCACCGGGGAGCTGTTTTTT
TRBD2	NA	TRBV27	TRBJ2-7	CASSSVIAGRPEQYF	TGTGCCAGCAGTTCGGTTATAGCGGGGAGACCCGAGCAGTACTTC
NA	NA	TRBV5-1	TRBJ1-2	CASSLGGPDYGYTF	TGCGCCAGCAGCTTGGGGGGGCCGGACTATGGCTACACCTTC
NA	once	TRBV7-9	TRBJ2-1	CASSPGGGSSLYNEQFF	TGTGCCAGCAGCCCAGGTGGGGGCAGTTCCCTCTACAATGAGCAGTTCTTC
NA	few	TRBV5-1	TRBJ1-1	CASSLQGNTEAFF	TGCGCCAGCAGCTTGCAGGGGAACACTGAAGCTTTCTTT
NA	NA	TRBV2	TRBJ2-3	CASSDHPVAQRKMDTQYF	TGTGCCAGCAGTGACCACCCTGTGGCACAACGAAAGATGGATACGCAGTATTTT
NA	NA	TRBV27	TRBJ2-1	CASSPSAGYNEQFF	TGTGCCAGCAGCCCCAGCGCGGGGTACAATGAGCAGTTCTTC
TRBD1	NA	TRBV4-3	TRBJ2-3	CASSQGTGEDTQYF	TGCGCCAGCAGCCAGGGAACAGGGGAGGATACGCAGTATTTT
NA	NA	TRBV5-1	TRBJ1-2	CASSPGQLIYGYTF	TGCGCCAGCAGCCCCGGACAGCTTATCTATGGCTACACCTTC
TRBD2	NA	TRBV10-3	TRBJ2-3	CAISGHGTKYYSTDTQYF	TGTGCCATCAGTGGCCACGGGACTAAATACTATAGCACAGATACGCAGTATTTT
TRBD2	NA	TRBV29-1	TRBJ2-3	CSVSGGRGDTQYF	TGCAGCGTATCGGGGGGGCGTGGAGATACGCAGTATTTT
NA	NA	TRBV6-2/TRBV6-3	TRBJ1-1	CASSYVGALRGEAFF	TGTGCCAGCAGTTACGTAGGGGCTCTGCGGGGTGAAGCTTTCTTT
TRBD1	NA	TRBV6-5	TRBJ2-7	CASSSTGGYEQYF	TGTGCCAGCAGCTCGACAGGGGGCTACGAGCAGTACTTC
NA	NA	TRBV6-5	TRBJ1-2	CASSFDRNYGYTF	TGTGCCAGCAGTTTCGACAGGAACTATGGCTACACCTTC
NA	NA	TRBV11-2	TRBJ2-4	CASSFTGGNIQYF	TGTGCCAGCAGCTTCACCGGAGGAAACATTCAGTACTTC
TRBD1	NA	TRBV18	TRBJ1-5	CASSLGTGFQPQHF	TGTGCCAGCTCACTCGGGACAGGGTTTCAGCCCCAGCATTTT
NA	NA	TRBV19	TRBJ2-6	CASSLTASGANVLTF	TGTGCCAGTAGTCTGACAGCCTCTGGGGCCAACGTCCTGACTTTC
NA	NA	TRBV4-3	TRBJ2-5	CASSQGSAGTQYF	TGCGCCAGCAGCCAAGGGTCAGCGGGGACCCAGTACTTC
NA	few	TRBV5-1	TRBJ1-6	CASSFGGGRDSPLHF	TGCGCCAGCAGCTTTGGAGGGGGGAGGGATTCACCCCTCCACTTT
NA	NA	TRBV28	TRBJ1-2	CATYRVGGYTF	TGTGCCACGTACAGGGTGGGGGGCTACACCTTC
NA	NA	TRBV19	TRBJ1-3	CASSIQYSGNTIYF	TGTGCCAGTAGTATCCAGTACTCTGGAAACACCATATATTTT
TRBD1	NA	TRBV9	TRBJ1-2	CASSVGLGTVGVTGGYTF	TGTGCCAGCAGCGTAGGGTTAGGGACAGTTGGGGTGACTGGGGGCTACACCTTC
NA	NA	TRBV12-3/TRBV12-4	TRBJ2-5	CASSLRGQETQYF	TGTGCCAGCAGTTTAAGAGGCCAAGAGACCCAGTACTTC
TRBD1	NA	TRBV11-3	TRBJ2-1	CASSAAGDRYNEQFF	TGTGCCAGCAGCGCAGCTGGGGACAGGTACAATGAGCAGTTCTTC
NA	few	TRBV7-3	TRBJ2-1	CASSPQGREYNEQFF	TGTGCCAGCAGCCCCCAGGGGCGAGAGTACAATGAGCAGTTCTTC
TRBD2	NA	TRBV10-3	TRBJ2-2	CATTPRARGGGELFF	TGTGCCACGACCCCCCGGGCCCGGGGGGGCGGGGAGCTGTTTTTT
NA	NA	TRBV7-8	TRBJ1-6	CASSLLRVENSPLHF	TGTGCCAGCAGCTTGTTGAGGGTGGAGAATTCACCCCTCCACTTT
TRBD2	NA	TRBV5-4	TRBJ2-5	CASSFASGQETQYF	TGTGCCAGCAGCTTTGCTAGCGGCCAAGAGACCCAGTACTTC
TRBD2	once	TRBV19	TRBJ2-7	CASSIAGGLADSYEQYF	TGTGCCAGTAGTATAGCCGGGGGACTAGCGGACTCCTACGAGCAGTACTTC
TRBD1	once	TRBV9	TRBJ1-3	CASSVDHRGGGNTIYF	TGTGCCAGCAGCGTAGACCACAGGGGGGGTGGAAACACCATATATTTT
TRBD2	NA	TRBV27	TRBJ2-2	CASSPLAGYTGELFF	TGTGCCAGCAGTCCACTAGCGGGGTACACCGGGGAGCTGTTTTTT
TRBD1	NA	TRBV7-6	TRBJ2-1	CASRDRGSYNEQFF	TGTGCCAGCAGAGACAGGGGCTCCTACAATGAGCAGTTCTTC
NA	NA	TRBV5-6	TRBJ2-3	CASSLVATDTQYF	TGTGCCAGCAGCTTGGTTGCGACAGATACGCAGTATTTT
NA	NA	TRBV27	TRBJ2-7	CASSLGQAWGEQYF	TGTGCCAGCAGTTTGGGGCAGGCCTGGGGCGAGCAGTACTTC
NA	NA	TRBV3-1/TRBV3-2	TRBJ2-7	CASSQNTPRSSYEQYF	TGTGCCAGCAGCCAAAATACCCCAAGGAGCTCCTACGAGCAGTACTTC
NA	NA	TRBV7-9	TRBJ1-1	CASSTQGEAEAFF	TGTGCCAGCAGCACACAGGGCGAGGCTGAAGCTTTCTTT
NA	NA	TRBV4-1	TRBJ1-6	CASSQEQGSRSPLHF	TGCGCCAGCAGCCAAGAACAGGGATCACGATCACCCCTCCACTTT
NA	NA	TRBV5-5	TRBJ1-6	CASSFPGIGSPLHF	TGTGCCAGCAGCTTTCCAGGGATCGGGTCACCCCTCCACTTT
TRBD2	NA	TRBV5-1	TRBJ2-1	CASSRGGLFYNEQFF	TGCGCCAGCAGCCGGGGGGGCCTTTTCTACAATGAGCAGTTCTTC
TRBD2	NA	TRBV5-1	TRBJ2-1	CASASGGDNEQFF	TGCGCCAGCGCAAGCGGGGGGGACAATGAGCAGTTCTTC
NA	once	TRBV9	TRBJ2-7	CASSVGAGPYEQYF	TGTGCCAGCAGCGTAGGCGCGGGACCCTACGAGCAGTACTTC
NA	NA	TRBV2	TRBJ2-5	CASSEANRAHGTQYF	TGTGCCAGCAGTGAAGCGAACAGGGCGCATGGGACCCAGTACTTC
NA	NA	TRBV6-5	TRBJ1-2	CASTTFGGGYTF	TGTGCCAGCACCACGTTCGGGGGTGGCTACACCTTC
NA	NA	TRBV3-1/TRBV3-2	TRBJ1-2	CASSQVLDGYTF	TGTGCCAGCAGCCAAGTTCTAGATGGCTACACCTTC
NA	NA	TRBV7-2	TRBJ1-5	CASSPPGGRREPQHF	TGTGCCAGCAGCCCCCCCGGCGGCAGGAGGGAGCCCCAGCATTTT
TRBD2	once	TRBV5-4	TRBJ2-3	CASSFRTSGGPDTQYF	TGTGCCAGCAGCTTCCGGACTAGCGGGGGGCCAGATACGCAGTATTTT
NA	NA	TRBV12-3/TRBV12-4	TRBJ2-1	CASSEPGREQFF	TGTGCCAGCAGTGAACCTGGGAGGGAGCAGTTCTTC
TRBD1	NA	TRBV12-5	TRBJ2-7	CASGKGQTDSYEQYF	TGTGCTAGTGGTAAGGGACAGACAGACTCCTACGAGCAGTACTTC
TRBD1	NA	TRBV5-1	TRBJ1-1	CASTSDRANTEAFF	TGCGCCAGCACCTCGGACAGGGCGAACACTGAAGCTTTCTTT
TRBD2	NA	TRBV7-9	TRBJ2-2	CALGGVNTGELFF	TGTGCCCTGGGAGGGGTTAACACCGGGGAGCTGTTTTTT
TRBD1	NA	TRBV25-1	TRBJ1-2	CASADAGTGRYGYTF	TGTGCCAGCGCGGATGCAGGGACAGGGAGGTATGGCTACACCTTC